One T cell receptor (delta chain) is described in this entry. Its binding antigen is unknown. No base-level quality is on record; no much larger clone is a single base apart. RNA was isolated using the RNeasy mini kit, and reverse transcription was performed with Superscript III. CDR3 amplicons were produced by multiplex PCR using pooled V-gene forward primers and a constant-region reverse primer with Illumina adaptor overhangs. After gel purification, the amplicons were indexed with Nextera index primers over roughly 8 extra PCR cycles and then purified using AMPure XP beads. Libraries were sequenced on an Illumina MiSeq with paired-end 250 bp reads, dual indexing and about 20% PhiX spike-in. The authors processed their data as follows. Reads were quality checked with FastQC, and TRG read pairs were merged with ea-utils fastq-join. Sequences were annotated with IMGT/HighV-QUEST, keeping only productive sequences with unambiguous V-gene assignment; clonotypes were defined by identical CDR3 sequence. VDJtools 1.1.1, tcR 2.2.3, Treemap and vegan Shannon diversity in R 3.4.4 were used for downstream analysis. Public reads were reanalyzed in TCRdb with CATT, and rows carrying the same DNA were merged afterwards. TCRdb's processing, not the authors' own work, is the source of the V and J calls. This sample lists more than 50,000 delta-chain clones; more than 13% were detected once. The top ten hold under 0.5% of the sample.

The source of the sample is a study of Vδ1+ human thymocytes (dated by TCRdb to between 2017 and 2018). General notes on the study: As a data resource, the study described the mRNA-level TRG and TRD CDR3 repertoires of highly purified Vdelta1+ thymocytes obtained from young children. Earlier work had validated the multiplex-based CDR3 amplicon strategy against 5'RACE-based methods for generating CDR3 amplicons.

The study at large found these results: The use of highly purified populations and single-cell validation was advised by the authors, since misinterpretation of bulk repertoire data could be caused by unexpected Vdelta2 sequences. Unlike the oligoclonal repertoires in peripheral blood, the thymic TRG and TRD repertoires appeared highly polyclonal, with Gaussian CDR3 length distributions. Although sort purity was high, approximately 18% of thymic TRD sequences were Vdelta2 (with a few Vdelta3), in contrast to the peripheral blood Vdelta1+ controls. Numerous TRG clonotypes were shared among donors (up to roughly 7x10^3), while TRD repertoires were essentially private (a maximum of about 100 shared). No clustering by age or sex was observed, so analyses did not stratify donors by these variables.

Per the germline V gene, TSWWSYY is the CDR1 and QGS is the CDR2. The CDR3 numbers 17 residues from cysteine through phenylalanine. Of all the DNA, just the CDR3 is kept, 51 bases in frame from base 1. Trimmed from V: 0 bases; trimmed from J: 0 bases; junction bases lacking a gene match: 6. Thymic samples were depleted of alphabeta T cells, then CD3+ TCRVdelta1+ TCRVdelta2- thymocytes were FACS-sorted. The purity of the sorted Vdelta1+ thymocytes fell between about 98% and 99.6%. The thymic specimens were obtained from fewer than 10 paediatric patients, aged about 5 days to 17 months, who were having corrective cardiac surgery. Thymic tissue was dispersed and mononuclear cells isolated on a Histopaque-1077 density gradient. Staining used anti-TCRVdelta1 clone TS8.2, anti-TCRVdelta2 clone B6, anti-CD3 clone HIT3a and anti-TCRalphabeta clone IP26 antibodies.

Sample: Vdelta1+ gamma-delta thymocytes from the thymus. The cell subset or site label, as the study defines it: FACS-sorted CD3+ TCRalphabeta- TCRVdelta1+ TCRVdelta2- thymocytes. The TCR was taken from a girl in the first two years of life who had congenital heart surgery. This receptor chain uses TRDV1 and TRDJ1, with 8 junctional bases fitting TRDD3. The CDR3 reads as follows: CALGELAGGLYTDKLIF. The DNA is TGTGCTCTTGGGGAACTTGCTGGGGGACTGTACACCGATAAACTCATCTTT.